The clone carrying this T cell receptor (beta chain) was recorded many times. This CDR3 contains 15 residues. The V segment lost 2 bases and the J segment 5 bases; nucleotides outside the gene matches: 3. This record belongs to a study of T-cell memory formation after mild COVID-19. TCRdb analysed the 5' RACE reads with MiXCR anew, one entry per CDR3 protein. The sample includes nearly 110,000 distinct CDR3 sequences, around an eighth of them seen just once. This clonotype originated in an adult woman who had mild COVID-19 (a few samples of this study predate the infection). Cell type and time point are not known. The sample consisted of PBMCs or a T cell subset sorted from them (not recorded which). The chain links TRBV12-3 or TRBV12-4 to TRBJ2-4; 10 bases align to TRBD2. The CDR3 sequence is CASSLIAGGQNIQYF. Here the CDR3 DNA reads TGTGCCAGCAGTTTAATAGCGGGAGGCCAAAACATTCAGTACTTC.